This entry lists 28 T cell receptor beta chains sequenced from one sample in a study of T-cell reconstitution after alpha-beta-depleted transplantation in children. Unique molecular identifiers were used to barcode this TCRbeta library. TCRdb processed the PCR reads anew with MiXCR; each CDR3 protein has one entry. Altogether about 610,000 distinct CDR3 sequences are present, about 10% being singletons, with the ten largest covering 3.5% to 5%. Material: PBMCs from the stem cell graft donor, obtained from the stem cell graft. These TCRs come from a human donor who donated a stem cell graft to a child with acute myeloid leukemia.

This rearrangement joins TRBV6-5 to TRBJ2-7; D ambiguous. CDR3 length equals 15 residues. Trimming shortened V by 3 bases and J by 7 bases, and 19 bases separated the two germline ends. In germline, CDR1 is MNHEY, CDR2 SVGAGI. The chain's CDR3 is CASSYLFSDALEQYF. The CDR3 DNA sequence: TGTGCCAGCAGTTATCTGTTCAGCGACGCCTTGGAGCAGTACTTC.

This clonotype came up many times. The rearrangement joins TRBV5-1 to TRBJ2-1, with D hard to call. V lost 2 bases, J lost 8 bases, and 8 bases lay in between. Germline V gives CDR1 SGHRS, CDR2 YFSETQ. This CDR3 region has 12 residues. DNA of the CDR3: TGCGCCAGCAGCTTCGGGTCTGATGAGCAGTTCTTC. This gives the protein CASSFGSDEQFF.

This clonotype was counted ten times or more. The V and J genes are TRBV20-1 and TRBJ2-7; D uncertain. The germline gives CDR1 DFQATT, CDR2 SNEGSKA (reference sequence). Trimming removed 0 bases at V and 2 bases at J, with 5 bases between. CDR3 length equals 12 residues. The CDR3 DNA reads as TGCAGTGCTAGAGAGTGGACCTACGAGCAGTACTTC. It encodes CSAREWTYEQYF.

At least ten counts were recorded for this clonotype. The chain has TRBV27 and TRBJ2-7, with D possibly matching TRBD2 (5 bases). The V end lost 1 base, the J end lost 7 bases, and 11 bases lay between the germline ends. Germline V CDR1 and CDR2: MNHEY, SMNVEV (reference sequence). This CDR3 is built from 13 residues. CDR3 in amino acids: CASSLYNSGEQYF. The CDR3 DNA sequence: TGTGCCAGCAGTTTATACAATTCGGGGGAGCAGTACTTC.

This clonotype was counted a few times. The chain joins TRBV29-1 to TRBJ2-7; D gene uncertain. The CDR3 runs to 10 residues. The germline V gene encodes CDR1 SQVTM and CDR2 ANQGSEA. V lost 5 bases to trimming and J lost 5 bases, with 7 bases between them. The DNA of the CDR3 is TGCAGCGTTTTCATGGACGAGCAGTACTTC. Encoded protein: CSVFMDEQYF.

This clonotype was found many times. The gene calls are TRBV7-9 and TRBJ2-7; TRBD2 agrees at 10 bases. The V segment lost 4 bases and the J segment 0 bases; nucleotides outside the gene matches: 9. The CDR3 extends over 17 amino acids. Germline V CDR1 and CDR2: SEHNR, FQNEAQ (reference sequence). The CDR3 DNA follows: TGTGCCAGCAGCTCCAAATCTGCTAGCGGGAGCTCCTACGAGCAGTACTTC. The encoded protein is CASSSKSASGSSYEQYF.

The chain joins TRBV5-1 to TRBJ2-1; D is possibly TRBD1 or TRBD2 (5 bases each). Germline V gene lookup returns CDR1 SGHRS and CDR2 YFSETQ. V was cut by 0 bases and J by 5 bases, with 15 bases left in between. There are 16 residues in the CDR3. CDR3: CASSLEGSSYDNEQFF. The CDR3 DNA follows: TGCGCCAGCAGCTTGGAGGGGAGCTCCTATGACAATGAGCAGTTCTTC.

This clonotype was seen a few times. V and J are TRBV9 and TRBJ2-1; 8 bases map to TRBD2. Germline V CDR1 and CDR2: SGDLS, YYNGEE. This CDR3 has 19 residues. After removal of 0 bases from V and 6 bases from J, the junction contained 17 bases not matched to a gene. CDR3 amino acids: CASSVGTSGASATLNEQFF. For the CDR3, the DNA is TGTGCCAGCAGCGTAGGAACTAGCGGAGCATCCGCAACCCTCAATGAGCAGTTCTTC. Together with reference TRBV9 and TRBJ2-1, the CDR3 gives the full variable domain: DSGVTQTPKHLITATGQRVTLRCSPRSGDLSVYWYQQSLDQGLQFLIQYYNGEERAKGNILERFSAQQFPDLHSELNLSSLELGDSALYFCASSVGTSGASATLNEQFFGPGTRLTVL.

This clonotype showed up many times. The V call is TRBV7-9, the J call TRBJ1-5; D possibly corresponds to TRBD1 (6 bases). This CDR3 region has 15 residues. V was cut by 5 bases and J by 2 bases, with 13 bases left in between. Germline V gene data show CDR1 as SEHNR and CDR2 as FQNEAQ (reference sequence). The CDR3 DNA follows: TGTGCCAGCAGCCCCCAGGGGCAGGGCAATCAGCCCCAGCATTTT. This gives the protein CASSPQGQGNQPQHF.

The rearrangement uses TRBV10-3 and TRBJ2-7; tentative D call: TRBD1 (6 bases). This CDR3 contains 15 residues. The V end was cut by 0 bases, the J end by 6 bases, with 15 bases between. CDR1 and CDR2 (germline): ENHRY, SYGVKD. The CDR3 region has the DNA TGTGCCATCAGTGAGTCGCAGGGGATCCGAGGCGAGCAGTACTTC. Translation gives CAISESQGIRGEQYF.

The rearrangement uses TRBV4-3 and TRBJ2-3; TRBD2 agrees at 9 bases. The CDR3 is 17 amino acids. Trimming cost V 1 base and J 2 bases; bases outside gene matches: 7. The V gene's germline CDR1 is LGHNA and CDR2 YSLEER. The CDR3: CASSQGPQREATDTQYF. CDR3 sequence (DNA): TGCGCCAGCAGCCAAGGACCTCAGCGGGAGGCCACAGATACGCAGTATTTT.

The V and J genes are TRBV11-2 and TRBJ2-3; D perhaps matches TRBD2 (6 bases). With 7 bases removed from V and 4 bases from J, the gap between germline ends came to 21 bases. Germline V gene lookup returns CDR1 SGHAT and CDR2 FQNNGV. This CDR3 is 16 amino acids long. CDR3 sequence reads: CASTIRLEGVADTQYF. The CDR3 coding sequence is TGTGCCAGCACCATCCGGTTGGAGGGAGTCGCAGATACGCAGTATTTT.

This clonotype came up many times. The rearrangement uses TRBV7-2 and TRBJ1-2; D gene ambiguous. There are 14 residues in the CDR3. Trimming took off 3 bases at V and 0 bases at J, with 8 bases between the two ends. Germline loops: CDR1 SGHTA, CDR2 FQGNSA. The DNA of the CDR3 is TGTGCCAGCAGCTTCGGAGGATCTAACTATGGCTACACCTTC. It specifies CASSFGGSNYGYTF.

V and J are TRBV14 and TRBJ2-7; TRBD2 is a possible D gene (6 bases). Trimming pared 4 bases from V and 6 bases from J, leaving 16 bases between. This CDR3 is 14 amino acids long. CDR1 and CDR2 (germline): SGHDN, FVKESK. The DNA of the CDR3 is TGTGCCAGCAGCCGGGAAACTTTTAGCGGCGAGCAGTACTTC. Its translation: CASSRETFSGEQYF.

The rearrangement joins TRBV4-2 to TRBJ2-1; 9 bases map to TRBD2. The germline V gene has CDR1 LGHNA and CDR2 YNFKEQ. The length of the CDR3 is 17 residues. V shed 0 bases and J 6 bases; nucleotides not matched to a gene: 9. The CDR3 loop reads CASSQDQGGRGGNEQFF. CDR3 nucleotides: TGTGCCAGCAGCCAAGATCAGGGCGGGAGGGGGGGCAATGAGCAGTTCTTC.

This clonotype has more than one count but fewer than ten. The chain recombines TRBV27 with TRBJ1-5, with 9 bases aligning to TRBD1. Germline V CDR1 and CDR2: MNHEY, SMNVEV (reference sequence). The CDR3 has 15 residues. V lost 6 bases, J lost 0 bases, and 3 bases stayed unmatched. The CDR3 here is CASSTGGYSNQPQHF. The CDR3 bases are TGTGCCAGCAGCACAGGGGGCTATAGCAATCAGCCCCAGCATTTT.

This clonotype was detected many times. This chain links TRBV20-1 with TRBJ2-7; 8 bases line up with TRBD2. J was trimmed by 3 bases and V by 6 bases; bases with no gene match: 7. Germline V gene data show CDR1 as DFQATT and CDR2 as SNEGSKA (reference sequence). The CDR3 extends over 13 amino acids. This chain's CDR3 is CSAPAGGGYEQYF. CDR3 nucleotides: TGCAGTGCCCCGGCGGGGGGAGGCTACGAGCAGTACTTC.

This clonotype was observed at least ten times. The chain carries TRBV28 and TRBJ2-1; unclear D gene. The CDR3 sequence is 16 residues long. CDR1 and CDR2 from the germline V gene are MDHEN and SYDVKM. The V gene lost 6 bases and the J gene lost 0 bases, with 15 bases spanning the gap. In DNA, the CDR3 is TGTGCCAGCAGGCCTACTATCCGGCCCTCCTACAATGAGCAGTTCTTC. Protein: CASRPTIRPSYNEQFF.

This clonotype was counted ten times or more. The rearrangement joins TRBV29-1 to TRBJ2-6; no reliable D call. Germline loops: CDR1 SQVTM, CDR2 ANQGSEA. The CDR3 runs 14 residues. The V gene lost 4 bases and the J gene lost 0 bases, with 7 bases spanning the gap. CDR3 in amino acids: CSVAAASGANVLTF. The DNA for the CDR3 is TGCAGCGTTGCCGCGGCCTCTGGGGCCAACGTCCTGACTTTC.

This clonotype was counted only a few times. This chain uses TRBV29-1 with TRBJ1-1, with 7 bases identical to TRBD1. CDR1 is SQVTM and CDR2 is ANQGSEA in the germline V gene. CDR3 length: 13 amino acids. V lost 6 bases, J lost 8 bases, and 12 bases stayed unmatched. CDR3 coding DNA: TGCAGCGTACTGAACAGGGGATTGGGAGAAGCTTTCTTT. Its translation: CSVLNRGLGEAFF.

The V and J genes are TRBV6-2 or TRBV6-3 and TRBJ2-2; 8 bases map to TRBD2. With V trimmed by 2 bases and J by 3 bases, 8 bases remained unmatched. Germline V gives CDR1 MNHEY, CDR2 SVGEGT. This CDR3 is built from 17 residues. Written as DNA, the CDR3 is TGTGCCAGCAGTTACGACGGACTAGCTGAGGACACCGGGGAGCTGTTTTTT. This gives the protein CASSYDGLAEDTGELFF.

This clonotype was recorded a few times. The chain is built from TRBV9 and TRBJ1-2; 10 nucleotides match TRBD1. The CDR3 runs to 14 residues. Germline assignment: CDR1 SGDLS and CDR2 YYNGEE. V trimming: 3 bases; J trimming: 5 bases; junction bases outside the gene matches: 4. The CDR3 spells CASSARTGGYGYTF. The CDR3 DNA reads TGTGCCAGCAGCGCCCGGACAGGGGGATATGGCTACACCTTC.

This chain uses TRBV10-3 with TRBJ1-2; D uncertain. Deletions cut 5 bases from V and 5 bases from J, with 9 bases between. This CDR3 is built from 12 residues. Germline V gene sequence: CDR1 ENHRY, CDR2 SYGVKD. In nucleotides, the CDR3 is TGTGCCATCAGTCGAGCCGGGTATGGCTACACCTTC. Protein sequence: CAISRAGYGYTF.

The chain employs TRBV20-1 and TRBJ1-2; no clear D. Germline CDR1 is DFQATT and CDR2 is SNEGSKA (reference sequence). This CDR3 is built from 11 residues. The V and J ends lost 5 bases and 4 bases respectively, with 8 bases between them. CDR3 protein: CSASDTYGYTF. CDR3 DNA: TGCAGTGCTTCAGACACCTATGGCTACACCTTC.

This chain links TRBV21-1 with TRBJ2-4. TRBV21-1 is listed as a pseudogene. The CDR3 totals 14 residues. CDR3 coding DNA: TGTGCCAGCAGCCGGCGGGTAGCCAAAAACATTCAGTACTTC. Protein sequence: CASSRRVAKNIQYF.

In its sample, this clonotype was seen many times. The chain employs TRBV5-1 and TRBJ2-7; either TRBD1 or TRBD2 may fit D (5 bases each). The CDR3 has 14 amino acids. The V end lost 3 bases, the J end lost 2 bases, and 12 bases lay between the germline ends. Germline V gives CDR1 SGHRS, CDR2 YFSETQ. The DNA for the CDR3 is TGCGCCAGCAGCTCAGGGAGAAGGGCCTACGAGCAGTACTTC. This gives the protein CASSSGRRAYEQYF.

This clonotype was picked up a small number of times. For the CDR3, the DNA is TGTGCCAGCAGTCCCAACCTGGGCGGGGTTTTTTCCAGTTACAATGAGCAGTTCTTC. Translating gives CASSPNLGGVFSSYNEQFF. This chain links TRBV14 with TRBJ2-1; a possible D gene is TRBD2 (6 bases). CDR1 is SGHDN, CDR2 FVKESK, per germline. V lost 6 bases and J lost 4, with 28 bases in between. The CDR3 is 19 amino acids.

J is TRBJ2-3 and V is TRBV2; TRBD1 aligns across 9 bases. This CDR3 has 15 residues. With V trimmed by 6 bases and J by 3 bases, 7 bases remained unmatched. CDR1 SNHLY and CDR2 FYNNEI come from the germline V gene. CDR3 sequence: CASSRAQGATDTQYF. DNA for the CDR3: TGTGCCAGCAGCCGCGCACAGGGGGCAACAGATACGCAGTATTTT.